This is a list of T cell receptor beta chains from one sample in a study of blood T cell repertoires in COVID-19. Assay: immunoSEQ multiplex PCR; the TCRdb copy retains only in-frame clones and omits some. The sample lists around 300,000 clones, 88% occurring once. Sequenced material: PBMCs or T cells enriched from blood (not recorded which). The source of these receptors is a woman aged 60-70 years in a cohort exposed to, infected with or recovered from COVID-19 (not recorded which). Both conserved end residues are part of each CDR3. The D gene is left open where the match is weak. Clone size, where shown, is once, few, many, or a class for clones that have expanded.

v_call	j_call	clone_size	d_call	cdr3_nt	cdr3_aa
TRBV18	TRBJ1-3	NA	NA	TGTGCCAGCTCACCCGATTCCGGTAGCTCTGGAAACACCATATATTTT	CASSPDSGSSGNTIYF
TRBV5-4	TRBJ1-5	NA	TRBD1	TGTGCCAGCAGCTTCACTACAGGGGAGGTAAATCAGCCCCAGCATTTT	CASSFTTGEVNQPQHF
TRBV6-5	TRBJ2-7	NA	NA	TGTGCCAGCAGTTACGCCGGGGTTGTGGGCGAGCAGTACTTC	CASSYAGVVGEQYF
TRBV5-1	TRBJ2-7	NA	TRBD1	TGCGCCAGCAGCTTTATTCCAGGACAGGGGGCCTACGAGCAGTACTTC	CASSFIPGQGAYEQYF
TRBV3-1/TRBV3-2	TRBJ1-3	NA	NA	TGTGCCAGCAGCCCCGAGACAGGTTATGGAAACACCATATATTTT	CASSPETGYGNTIYF
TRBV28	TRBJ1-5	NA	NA	TGTGCCAGCAGGTTAGATTCGGGACACAGCAATCAGCCCCAGCATTTT	CASRLDSGHSNQPQHF
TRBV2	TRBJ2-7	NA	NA	TGTGCCAGCAGAGTCGACTCGTCGGTTCTTGGGCAGTACTTC	CASRVDSSVLGQYF
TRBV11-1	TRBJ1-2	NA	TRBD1	TGTGCCAGCAGCCCAGGGACAGGTCGGGGCTATGGCTACACCTTC	CASSPGTGRGYGYTF
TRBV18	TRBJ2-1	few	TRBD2	TGTGCCAGCTCACCACTTGCGGGAGCGGACAATGAGCAGTTCTTC	CASSPLAGADNEQFF
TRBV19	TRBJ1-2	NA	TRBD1	TGTGCCAGTTCACCGGGACAGGGGAGGAAGGGCTACACCTTC	CASSPGQGRKGYTF
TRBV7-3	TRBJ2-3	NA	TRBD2	TGTGCCAGCAGCTTCCGCGGGAGTGTGACAGATACGCAGTATTTT	CASSFRGSVTDTQYF